This T cell receptor beta chain emerged from a study of blood T cell repertoires in COVID-19. About the research overall: Specimens from acute and convalescent COVID-19 originated in the United States, Italy and Spain. In each case, the material was cDNA or gDNA derived from T cells, B-cell-depleted T cells, or PBMCs.

As processed by the authors: Scientists estimated how many nucleated cells there were by amplifying reference gene primers. Clones were sequenced by immunoSEQ multiplex PCR, and TCRdb holds only the in-frame ones, with some missing. V and J calls and clone size come straight from that table; D and trimming were deduced from the DNA. Here the sample spans approximately 89,000 clones, 80% to 95% being singletons. This CDR3 is 13 amino acids long. The germline gives CDR1 SGHAT, CDR2 FQDESV (reference sequence). The V end lost 3 bases, the J end lost 3 bases, and 6 bases lay between the germline ends. The chain recombines TRBV11-1 with TRBJ1-5, with D uncertain. The TCR comes from a woman in her sixties or seventies with active COVID-19. What was sequenced was peripheral blood. Here the CDR3 reads CASSFVINQPQHF. The CDR3 DNA sequence: TGTGCCAGCAGCTTTGTCATCAATCAGCCCCAGCATTTT.